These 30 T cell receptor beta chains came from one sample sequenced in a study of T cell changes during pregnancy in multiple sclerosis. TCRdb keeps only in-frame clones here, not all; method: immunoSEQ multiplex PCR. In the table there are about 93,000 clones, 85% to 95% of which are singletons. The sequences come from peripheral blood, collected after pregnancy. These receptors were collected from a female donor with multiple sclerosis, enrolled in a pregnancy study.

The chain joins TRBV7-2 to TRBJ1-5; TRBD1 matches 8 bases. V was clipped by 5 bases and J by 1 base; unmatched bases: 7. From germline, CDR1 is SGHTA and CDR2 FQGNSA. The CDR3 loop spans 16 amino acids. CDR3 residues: CASSPTGERSNQPQHF. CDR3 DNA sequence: TGTGCCAGCAGCCCGACAGGGGAAAGGAGCAATCAGCCCCAGCATTTT.

CDR3 bases: TGCAGTGCTGCTGCGGGCTATGGCTACACCTTC. It encodes CSAAAGYGYTF. The gene calls are TRBV20-1 and TRBJ1-2; D unclear. Trimming cost V 5 bases and J 4 bases, with 8 bases left between them. Per the germline V gene, CDR1 is DFQATT and CDR2 is SNEGSKA (reference sequence). The CDR3 covers 11 residues.

CDR3 coding DNA: TGTGCCAGCAGCCCCCAGGGACAGGGTACCTACGAGCAGTACTTC. Protein sequence: CASSPQGQGTYEQYF. The V gene is TRBV9, the J gene TRBJ2-7; 9 bases line up with TRBD1. The V gene's germline CDR1 is SGDLS and CDR2 YYNGEE. Unmatched junction bases numbered 7, after V lost 4 bases and J lost 2 bases. The CDR3 spans 15 residues.

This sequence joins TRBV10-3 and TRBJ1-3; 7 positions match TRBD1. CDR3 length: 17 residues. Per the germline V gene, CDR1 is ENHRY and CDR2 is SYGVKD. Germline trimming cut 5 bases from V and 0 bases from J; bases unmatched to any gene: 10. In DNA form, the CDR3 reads TGTGCCATCAGTCCTAACCGGGACAGCCTCTCTGGAAACACCATATATTTT. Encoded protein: CAISPNRDSLSGNTIYF.

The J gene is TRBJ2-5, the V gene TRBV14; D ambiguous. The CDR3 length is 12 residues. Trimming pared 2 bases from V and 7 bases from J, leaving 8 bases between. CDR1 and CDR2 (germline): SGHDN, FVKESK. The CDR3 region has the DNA TGTGCCAGCAGCCAACCCACTACGACCCAGTACTTC. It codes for CASSQPTTTQYF. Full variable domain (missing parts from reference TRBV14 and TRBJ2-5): EAGVTQFPSHSVIEKGQTVTLRCDPISGHDNLYWYRRVMGKEIKFLLHFVKESKQDESGMPNNRFLAERTGGTYSTLKVQPAELEDSGVYFCASSQPTTTQYFGPGTRLLVL.

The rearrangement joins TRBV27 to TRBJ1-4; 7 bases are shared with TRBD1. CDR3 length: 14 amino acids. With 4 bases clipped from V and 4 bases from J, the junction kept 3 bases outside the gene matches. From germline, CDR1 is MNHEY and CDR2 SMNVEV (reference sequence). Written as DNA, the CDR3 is TGTGCCAGCAGTTCACAGGGGATTAATGAAAAACTGTTTTTT. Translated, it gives CASSSQGINEKLFF.

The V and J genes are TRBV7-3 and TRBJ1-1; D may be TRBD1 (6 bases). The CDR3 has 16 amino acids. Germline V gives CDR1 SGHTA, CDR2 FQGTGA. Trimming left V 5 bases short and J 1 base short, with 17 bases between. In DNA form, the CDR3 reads TGTGCCAGCAGCCCGCAGCTGGGGGCGCGGAACACTGAAGCTTTCTTT. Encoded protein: CASSPQLGARNTEAFF.

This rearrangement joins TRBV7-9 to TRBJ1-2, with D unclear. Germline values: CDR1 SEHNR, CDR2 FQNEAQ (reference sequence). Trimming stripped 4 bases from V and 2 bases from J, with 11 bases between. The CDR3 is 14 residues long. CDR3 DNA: TGTGCCAGCAGCTCCGAGAGGCCAAACTATGGCTACACCTTC. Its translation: CASSSERPNYGYTF.

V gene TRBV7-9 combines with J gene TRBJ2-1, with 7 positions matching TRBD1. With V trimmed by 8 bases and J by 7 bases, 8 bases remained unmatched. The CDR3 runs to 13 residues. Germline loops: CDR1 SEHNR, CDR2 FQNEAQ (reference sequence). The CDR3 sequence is CASGTGVSNEQFF. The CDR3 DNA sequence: TGTGCCAGCGGCACAGGGGTTTCGAATGAGCAGTTCTTC. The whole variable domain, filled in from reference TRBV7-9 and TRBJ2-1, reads DTGVSQNPRHKITKRGQNVTFRCDPISEHNRLYWYRQTLGQGPEFLTYFQNEAQLEKSRLLSDRFSAERPKGSFSTLEIQRTEQGDSAMYLCASGTGVSNEQFFGPGTRLTVL.

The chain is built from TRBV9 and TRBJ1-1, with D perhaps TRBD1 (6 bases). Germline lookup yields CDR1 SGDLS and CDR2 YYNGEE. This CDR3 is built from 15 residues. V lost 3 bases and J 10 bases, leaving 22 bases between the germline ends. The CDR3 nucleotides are TGTGCCAGCAGCGCGACTGTAACAGGGTTAAAGGGAGCTTTCTTT. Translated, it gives CASSATVTGLKGAFF.

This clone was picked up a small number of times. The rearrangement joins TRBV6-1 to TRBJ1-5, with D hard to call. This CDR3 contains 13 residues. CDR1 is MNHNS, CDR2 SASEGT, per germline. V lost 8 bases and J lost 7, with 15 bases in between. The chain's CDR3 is CASWAGTVQPQHF. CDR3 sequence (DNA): TGTGCCAGCTGGGCGGGTACCGTGCAGCCCCAGCATTTT.

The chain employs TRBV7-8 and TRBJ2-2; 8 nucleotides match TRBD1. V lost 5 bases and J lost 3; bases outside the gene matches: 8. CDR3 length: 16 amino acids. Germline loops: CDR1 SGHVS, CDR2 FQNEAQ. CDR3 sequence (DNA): TGTGCCAGCAGCAATTACGGACAGGGAGACACCGGGGAGCTGTTTTTT. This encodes CASSNYGQGDTGELFF.

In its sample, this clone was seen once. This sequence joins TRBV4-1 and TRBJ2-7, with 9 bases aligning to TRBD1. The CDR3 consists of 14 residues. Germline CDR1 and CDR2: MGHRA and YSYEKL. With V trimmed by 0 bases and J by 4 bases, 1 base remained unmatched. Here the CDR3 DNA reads TGCGCCAGCAGCCAAGAGGGACAGGGATACGAGCAGTACTTC. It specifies CASSQEGQGYEQYF.

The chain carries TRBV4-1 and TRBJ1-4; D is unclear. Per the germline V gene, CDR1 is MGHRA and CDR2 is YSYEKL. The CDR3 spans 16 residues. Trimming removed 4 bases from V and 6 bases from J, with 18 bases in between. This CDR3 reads CASSLPLNMRDEKLFF. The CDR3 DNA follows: TGCGCCAGCAGCCTGCCCCTCAACATGAGGGATGAAAAACTGTTTTTT.

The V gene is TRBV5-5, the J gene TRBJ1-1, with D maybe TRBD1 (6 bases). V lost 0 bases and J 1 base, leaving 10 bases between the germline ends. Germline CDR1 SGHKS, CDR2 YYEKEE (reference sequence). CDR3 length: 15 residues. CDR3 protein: CASSLVSRGNTEAFF. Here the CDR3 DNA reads TGTGCCAGCAGCTTGGTATCCAGGGGGAACACTGAAGCTTTCTTT.

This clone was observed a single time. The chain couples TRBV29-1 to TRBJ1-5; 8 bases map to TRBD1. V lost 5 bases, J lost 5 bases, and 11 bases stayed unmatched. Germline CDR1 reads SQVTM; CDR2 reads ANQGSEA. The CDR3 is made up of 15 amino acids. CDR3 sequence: CSVTFGLTGDQPQHF. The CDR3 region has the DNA TGCAGCGTTACGTTTGGCTTGACAGGGGATCAGCCCCAGCATTTT.

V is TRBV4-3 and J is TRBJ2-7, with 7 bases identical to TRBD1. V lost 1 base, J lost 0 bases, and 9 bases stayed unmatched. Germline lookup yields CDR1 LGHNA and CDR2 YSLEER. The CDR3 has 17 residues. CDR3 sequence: CASSQAVETGNSYEQYF. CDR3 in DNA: TGCGCCAGCAGCCAAGCCGTCGAGACAGGGAACTCCTACGAGCAGTACTTC.

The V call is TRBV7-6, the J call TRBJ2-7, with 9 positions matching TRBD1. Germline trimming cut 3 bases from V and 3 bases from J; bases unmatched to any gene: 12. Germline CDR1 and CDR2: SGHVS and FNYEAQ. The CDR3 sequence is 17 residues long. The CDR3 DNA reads TGTGCCAGCAGCTTGTTGGGGACAGGGAGAGACTTCTACGAGCAGTACTTC. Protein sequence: CASSLLGTGRDFYEQYF.

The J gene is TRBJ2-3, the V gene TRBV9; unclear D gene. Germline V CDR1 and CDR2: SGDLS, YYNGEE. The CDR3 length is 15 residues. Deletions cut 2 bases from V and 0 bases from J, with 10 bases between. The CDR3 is CASSVSWQSTDTQYF. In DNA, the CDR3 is TGTGCCAGCAGCGTTTCCTGGCAAAGCACAGATACGCAGTATTTT.

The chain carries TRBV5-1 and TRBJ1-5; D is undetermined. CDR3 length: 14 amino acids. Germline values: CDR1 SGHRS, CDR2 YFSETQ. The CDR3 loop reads CATPEAGSNQPQHF. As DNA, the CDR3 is TGCGCGACCCCAGAGGCGGGTAGCAATCAGCCCCAGCATTTT.

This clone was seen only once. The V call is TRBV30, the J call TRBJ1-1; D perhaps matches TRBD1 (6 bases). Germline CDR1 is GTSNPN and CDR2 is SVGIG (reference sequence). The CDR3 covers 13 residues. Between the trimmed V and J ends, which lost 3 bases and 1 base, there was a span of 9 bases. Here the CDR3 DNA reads TGTGCCTGGAGACAGGGTACGAACACTGAAGCTTTCTTT. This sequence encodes CAWRQGTNTEAFF.

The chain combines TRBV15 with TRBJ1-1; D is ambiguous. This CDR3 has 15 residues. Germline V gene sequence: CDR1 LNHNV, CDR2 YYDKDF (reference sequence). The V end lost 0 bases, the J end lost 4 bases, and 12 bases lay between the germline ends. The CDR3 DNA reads TGTGCCACCAGCAGAGACTCAGGAAGTGGCACTGAAGCTTTCTTT. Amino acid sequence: CATSRDSGSGTEAFF.

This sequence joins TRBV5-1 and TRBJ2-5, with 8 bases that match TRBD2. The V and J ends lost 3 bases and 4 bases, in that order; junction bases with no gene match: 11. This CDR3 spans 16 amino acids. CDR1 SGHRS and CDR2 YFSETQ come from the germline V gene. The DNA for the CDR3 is TGCGCCAGCAGCTCCCTCTCAGCGGGAGTGGGAGAGACCCAGTACTTC. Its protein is CASSSLSAGVGETQYF.

The CDR3 coding sequence is TGCGCCAGCAAAAAACTACAGGGTCCCCGATACAATGAGCAGTTCTTC. Amino acid sequence: CASKKLQGPRYNEQFF. This rearrangement joins TRBV5-1 to TRBJ2-1, with TRBD1 as a possible D gene (6 bases). The CDR3 contains 16 residues. V was clipped by 6 bases and J by 4 bases, with 20 bases between them. Germline CDR1 and CDR2: SGHRS and YFSETQ.

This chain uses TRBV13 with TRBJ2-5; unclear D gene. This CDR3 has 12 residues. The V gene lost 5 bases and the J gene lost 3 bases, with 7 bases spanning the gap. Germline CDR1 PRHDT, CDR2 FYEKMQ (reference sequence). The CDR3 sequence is CASSRDEETQYF. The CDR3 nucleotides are TGTGCCAGCAGCCGAGATGAAGAGACCCAGTACTTC.

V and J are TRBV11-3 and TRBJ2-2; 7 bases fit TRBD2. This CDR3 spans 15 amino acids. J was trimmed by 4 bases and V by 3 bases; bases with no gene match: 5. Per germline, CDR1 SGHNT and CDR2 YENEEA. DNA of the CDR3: TGTGCCAGCAGCTTCGGCGGGAGCGGCACCGGGGAGCTGTTTTTT. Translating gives CASSFGGSGTGELFF.

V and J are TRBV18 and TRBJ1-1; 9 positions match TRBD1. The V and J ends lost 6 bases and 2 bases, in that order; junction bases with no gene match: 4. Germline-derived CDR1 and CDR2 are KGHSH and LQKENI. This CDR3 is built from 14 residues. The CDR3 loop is CASSQTGGNTEAFF. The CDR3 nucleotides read TGTGCCAGCTCTCAAACAGGGGGCAACACTGAAGCTTTCTTT.

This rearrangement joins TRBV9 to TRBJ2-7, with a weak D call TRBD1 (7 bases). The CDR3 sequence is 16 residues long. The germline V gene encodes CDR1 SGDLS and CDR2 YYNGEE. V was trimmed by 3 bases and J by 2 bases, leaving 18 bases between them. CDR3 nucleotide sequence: TGTGCCAGCAGCGAGGAGGGGGACAGTGCCACCTACGAGCAGTACTTC. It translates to CASSEEGDSATYEQYF. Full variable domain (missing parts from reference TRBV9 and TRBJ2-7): DSGVTQTPKHLITATGQRVTLRCSPRSGDLSVYWYQQSLDQGLQFLIQYYNGEERAKGNILERFSAQQFPDLHSELNLSSLELGDSALYFCASSEEGDSATYEQYFGPGTRLTVT.

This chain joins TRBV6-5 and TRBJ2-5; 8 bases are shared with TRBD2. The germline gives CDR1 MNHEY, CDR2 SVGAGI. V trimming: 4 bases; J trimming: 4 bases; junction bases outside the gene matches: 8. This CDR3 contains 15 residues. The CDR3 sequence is CASSCPRRGGETQYF. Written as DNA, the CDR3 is TGTGCCAGCAGTTGCCCTCGACGGGGGGGAGAGACCCAGTACTTC.

This CDR3 is CASSLTDLGTGTYEQYF. For the CDR3, the DNA is TGTGCCAGCAGCCTTACCGATCTGGGGACAGGGACCTACGAGCAGTACTTC. The chain links TRBV9 to TRBJ2-7; 9 positions agree with TRBD1. Unmatched junction bases numbered 13, after V lost 4 bases and J lost 2 bases. The CDR3 contains 17 residues. Germline V gene lookup returns CDR1 SGDLS and CDR2 YYNGEE.